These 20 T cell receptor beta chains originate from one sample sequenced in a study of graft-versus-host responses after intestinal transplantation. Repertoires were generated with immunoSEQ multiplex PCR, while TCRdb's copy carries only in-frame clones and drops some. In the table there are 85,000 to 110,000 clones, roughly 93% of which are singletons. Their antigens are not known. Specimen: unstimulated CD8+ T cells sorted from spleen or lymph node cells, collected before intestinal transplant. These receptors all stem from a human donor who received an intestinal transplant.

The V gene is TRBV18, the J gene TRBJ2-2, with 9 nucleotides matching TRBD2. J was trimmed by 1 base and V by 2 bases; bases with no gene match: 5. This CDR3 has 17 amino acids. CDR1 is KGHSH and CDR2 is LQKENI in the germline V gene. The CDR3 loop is CASSPSRGGLNTGELFF. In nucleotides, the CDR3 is TGTGCCAGCTCACCATCGCGGGGGGGCCTGAACACCGGGGAGCTGTTTTTT.

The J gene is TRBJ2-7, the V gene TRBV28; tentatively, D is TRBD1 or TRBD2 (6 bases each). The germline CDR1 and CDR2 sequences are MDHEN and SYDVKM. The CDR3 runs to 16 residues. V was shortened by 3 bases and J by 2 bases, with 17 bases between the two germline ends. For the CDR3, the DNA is TGTGCCAGCAGTTTTGGCGCGACAGGAGGGACCTACGAGCAGTACTTC. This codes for CASSFGATGGTYEQYF.

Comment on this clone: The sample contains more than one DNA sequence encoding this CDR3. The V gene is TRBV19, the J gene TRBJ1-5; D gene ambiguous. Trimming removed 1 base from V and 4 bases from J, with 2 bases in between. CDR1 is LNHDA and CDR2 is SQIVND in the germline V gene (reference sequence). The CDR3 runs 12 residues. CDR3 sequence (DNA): TGTGCCAGTAGTATAGGAAATCAGCCCCAGCATTTT. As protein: CASSIGNQPQHF.

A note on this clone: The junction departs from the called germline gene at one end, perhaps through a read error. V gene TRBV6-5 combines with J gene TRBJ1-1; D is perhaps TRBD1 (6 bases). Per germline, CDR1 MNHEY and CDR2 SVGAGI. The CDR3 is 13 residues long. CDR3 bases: TGTGCCAGCAGTTATTTTGAAGGGGGGCCCCATACTTTT. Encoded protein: CASSYFEGGPHTF.

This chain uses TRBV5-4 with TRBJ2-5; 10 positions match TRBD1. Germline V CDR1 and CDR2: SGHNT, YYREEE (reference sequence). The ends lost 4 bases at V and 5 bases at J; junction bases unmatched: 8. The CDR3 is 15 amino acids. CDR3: CASSPGTGARETQYF. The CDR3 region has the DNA TGTGCCAGCAGCCCCGGGACAGGGGCGCGGGAGACCCAGTACTTC. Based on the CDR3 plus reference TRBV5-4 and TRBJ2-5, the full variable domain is ETGVTQSPTHLIKTRGQQVTLRCSSQSGHNTVSWYQQALGQGPQFIFQYYREEENGRGNFPPRFSGLQFPNYSSELNVNALELDDSALYLCASSPGTGARETQYFGPGTRLLVL.

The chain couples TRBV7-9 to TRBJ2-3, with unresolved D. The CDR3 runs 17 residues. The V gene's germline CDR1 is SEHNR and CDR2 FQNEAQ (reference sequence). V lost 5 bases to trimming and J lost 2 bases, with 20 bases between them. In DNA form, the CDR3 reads TGTGCCAGCAGCCGATCCCCTTTTTTCGACATCACAGATACGCAGTATTTT. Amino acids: CASSRSPFFDITDTQYF.

CDR3: CASSQDIVEGYTF. CDR3 DNA sequence: TGCGCCAGCAGCCAAGATATAGTGGAGGGCTACACCTTC. V gene TRBV4-1 combines with J gene TRBJ1-2; no firm D call. There are 13 residues in the CDR3. Germline V gene sequence: CDR1 MGHRA, CDR2 YSYEKL. Trimming cost V 0 bases and J 8 bases, with 10 bases left between them.

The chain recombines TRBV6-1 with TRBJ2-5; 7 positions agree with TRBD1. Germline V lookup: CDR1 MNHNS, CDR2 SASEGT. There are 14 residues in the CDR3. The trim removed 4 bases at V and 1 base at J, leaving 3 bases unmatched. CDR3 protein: CASSAWDSQETQYF. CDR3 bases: TGTGCCAGCAGTGCATGGGACAGCCAAGAGACCCAGTACTTC.

The CDR3 region has the DNA TGTGCCAGCAGTCGGGGAACCACAGATACGCAGTATTTT. Amino acid sequence: CASSRGTTDTQYF. The chain recombines TRBV6-5 with TRBJ2-3; D possibly corresponds to TRBD2 (5 bases). The CDR3 contains 13 residues. Germline loops: CDR1 MNHEY, CDR2 SVGAGI. The V and J ends lost 5 bases and 2 bases respectively, with 8 bases between them.

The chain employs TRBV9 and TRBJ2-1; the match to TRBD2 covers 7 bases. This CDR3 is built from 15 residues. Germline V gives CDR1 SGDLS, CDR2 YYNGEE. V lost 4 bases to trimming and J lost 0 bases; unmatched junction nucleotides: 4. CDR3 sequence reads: CASSLRTSSYNEQFF. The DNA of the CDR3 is TGTGCCAGCAGCCTACGGACTAGCTCCTACAATGAGCAGTTCTTC. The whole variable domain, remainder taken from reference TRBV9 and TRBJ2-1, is DSGVTQTPKHLITATGQRVTLRCSPRSGDLSVYWYQQSLDQGLQFLIQYYNGEERAKGNILERFSAQQFPDLHSELNLSSLELGDSALYFCASSLRTSSYNEQFFGPGTRLTVL.

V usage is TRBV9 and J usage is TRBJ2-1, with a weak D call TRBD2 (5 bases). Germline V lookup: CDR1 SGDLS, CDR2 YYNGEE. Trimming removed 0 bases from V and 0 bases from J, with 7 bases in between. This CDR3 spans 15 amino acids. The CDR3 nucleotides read TGTGCCAGCAGCGTAGTACTAGTCTCCTACAATGAGCAGTTCTTC. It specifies CASSVVLVSYNEQFF. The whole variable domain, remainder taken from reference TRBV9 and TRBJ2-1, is DSGVTQTPKHLITATGQRVTLRCSPRSGDLSVYWYQQSLDQGLQFLIQYYNGEERAKGNILERFSAQQFPDLHSELNLSSLELGDSALYFCASSVVLVSYNEQFFGPGTRLTVL.

The CDR3 here is CASAPSKDRNQPQHF. The CDR3, as DNA: TGTGCCAGCGCCCCTAGTAAAGACCGGAATCAGCCCCAGCATTTT. The J gene is TRBJ1-5, the V gene TRBV27; D not resolved. Trimming stripped 8 bases from V and 4 bases from J, with 18 bases between. The CDR3 is made up of 15 amino acids. The germline gives CDR1 MNHEY, CDR2 SMNVEV (reference sequence).

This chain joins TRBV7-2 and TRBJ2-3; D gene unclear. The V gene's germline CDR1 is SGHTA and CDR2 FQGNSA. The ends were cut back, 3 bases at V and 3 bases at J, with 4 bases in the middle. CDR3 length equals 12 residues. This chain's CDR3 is CASSLLTDTQYF. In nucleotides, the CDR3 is TGTGCCAGCAGCTTGTTAACAGATACGCAGTATTTT.

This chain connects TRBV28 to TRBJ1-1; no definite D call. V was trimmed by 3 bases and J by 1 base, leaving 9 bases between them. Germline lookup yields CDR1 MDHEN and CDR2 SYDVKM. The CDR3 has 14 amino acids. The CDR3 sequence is CASSFRGGNTEAFF. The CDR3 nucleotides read TGTGCCAGCAGTTTCAGAGGAGGGAACACTGAAGCTTTCTTT.

The chain's CDR3 is CASSLGQGSNQPQHF. The CDR3 DNA reads TGTGCCAGCAGCTTGGGGCAGGGAAGCAATCAGCCCCAGCATTTT. The V call is TRBV5-6, the J call TRBJ1-5, with D maybe TRBD1 (5 bases). The V gene's germline CDR1 is SGHDT and CDR2 YYEEEE. Trimming removed 0 bases at V and 1 base at J, with 8 bases between. There are 15 residues in the CDR3.

The CDR3 DNA reads TGTGCCAGCAGCGCGGGCAATAGCAATCAGCCCCAGCATTTT. Translated: CASSAGNSNQPQHF. The rearrangement uses TRBV9 and TRBJ1-5; D gene ambiguous. This CDR3 region has 14 residues. The germline V and J ends were trimmed by 3 bases and 0 bases, with 7 bases remaining between them. CDR1 and CDR2 (germline): SGDLS, YYNGEE.

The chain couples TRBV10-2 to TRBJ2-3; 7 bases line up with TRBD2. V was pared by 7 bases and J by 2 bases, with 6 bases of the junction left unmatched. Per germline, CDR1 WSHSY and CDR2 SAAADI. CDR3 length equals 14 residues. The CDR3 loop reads CASTLGGFTDTQYF. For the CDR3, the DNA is TGCGCCAGCACGCTCGGGGGGTTCACAGATACGCAGTATTTT.

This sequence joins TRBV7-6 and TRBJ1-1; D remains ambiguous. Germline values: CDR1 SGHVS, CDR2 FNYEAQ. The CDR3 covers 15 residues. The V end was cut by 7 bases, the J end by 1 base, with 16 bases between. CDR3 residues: CASTQTAGRNTEAFF. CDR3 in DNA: TGTGCCAGCACCCAGACCGCCGGCCGGAACACTGAAGCTTTCTTT.

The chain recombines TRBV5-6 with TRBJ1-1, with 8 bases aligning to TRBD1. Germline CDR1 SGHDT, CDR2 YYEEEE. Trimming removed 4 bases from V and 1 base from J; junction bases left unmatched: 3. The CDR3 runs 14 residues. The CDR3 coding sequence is TGTGCCAGCAGCCCGGGACAGGAGAACACTGAAGCTTTCTTT. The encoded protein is CASSPGQENTEAFF.

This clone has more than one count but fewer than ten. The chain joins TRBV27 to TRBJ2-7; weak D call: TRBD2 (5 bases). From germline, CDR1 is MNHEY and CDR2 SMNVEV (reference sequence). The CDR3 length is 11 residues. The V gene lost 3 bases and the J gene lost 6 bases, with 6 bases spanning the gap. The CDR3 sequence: CASSFEGEQYF. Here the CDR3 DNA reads TGTGCCAGCAGTTTTGAGGGCGAGCAGTACTTC.